This TCR beta chain was identified in a study of blood T cell repertoires in COVID-19 (dated by TCRdb to 2018 to 2021). About the full investigation: Collaborator samples came from the United States, Italy and Spain and covered acute and convalescent phases of COVID-19. Deeply sampled blood TCRbeta repertoires from subjects exposed to, actively infected with, or recovered from COVID-19 were included in the dataset. Samples were obtained from the ongoing ImmuneRACE study (first 160 participants) and from over a thousand subjects provided by 6 global collaborators. Where available, HLA class I and class II types were obtained from metadata supplied by the sample provider rather than from assay-based typing. The material from the prospective study consisted of cDNA or gDNA derived from T cells, B-cell-depleted T cells, or PBMCs. A de-identified subject ID, COVID-19 status, age in years and sex were almost always included in the sample metadata. The repertoires were made available in a free public database intended to serve as a resource for research on the immune response to SARS-CoV-2.

The immunoSEQ Assay, a bias-controlled multiplex PCR, was used to amplify TCRbeta CDR3 regions from genomic DNA. In the original analysis: Within the assay, amplification of reference gene primers was used to estimate how many nucleated cells each sample contained. To quantify the absolute abundance of each unique TCRbeta CDR3 rearrangement, sequence reads were collapsed and filtered. Productive Simpson clonality was computed per sample as the square root of Simpson's diversity index over productive rearrangements. Entries here come from immuneACCESS through TCRdb and include only in-frame sequences with V and J called. Some clones fail to appear in such tables; in the studies checked, an unresolved V gene covers under half of the shortfall, and the cause of the remainder is unknown. V and J calls and clone size come straight from that table; D and trimming were deduced from the DNA. The sample profile shows 150,000 to 180,000 clones; 80% to 90% of them were found once. More than 2% of the sample lies in the top ten.

Each collaborating institution followed its own protocols to collect whole blood in K2EDTA tubes. For TCRbeta analysis, collaborators shipped samples as frozen whole blood, isolated PBMCs, or DNA extracted from either of those sample types. Of note for this clone: Its cognate antigen has yet to be identified. Base qualities are not at hand, and no much larger clone is one base apart.

Broad study findings and their caveats: The quantity of clinical and demographic metadata differed by source and by participant and was supplied without curation.

The germline V gene gives CDR1 as KGHSH and CDR2 as LQKENI. Cut back by 2 bases and 5 bases, the V and J ends lie 19 bases apart. There are 17 amino acids in the CDR3, from cysteine to phenylalanine inclusive. Only the CDR3 DNA stays, 51 bases, in frame from base 1. Sequenced: peripheral blood. The receptor comes from a woman in her 70s with acute or convalescent COVID-19. The V and J segments used are TRBV18 and TRBJ1-5; 5 matching bases give a weak D call of TRBD1. CDR3 reads: CASSPSLVGQGHQPQHF. The bases read TGTGCCAGCTCACCAAGTTTGGTGGGGCAGGGTCATCAGCCCCAGCATTTT.